This T cell receptor (beta chain) comes out of a study of blood T cell repertoires in COVID-19. Overall study: Collection of acute and convalescent COVID-19 samples took place in the United States, Italy and Spain. From T cells, B-cell-depleted T cells, or PBMCs came the material, which was cDNA or gDNA.

Deletions cut 3 bases from V and 0 bases from J, with 6 bases between. The CDR3 is 14 amino acids. CDR1 is MNHNS, CDR2 SASEGT, per germline. Per the authors' pipeline: Amplification of reference gene primers provided the estimated nucleated cell counts. Generated by immunoSEQ multiplex PCR, the TCRdb table keeps only in-frame clones and is missing some. That table is the source of V, J and clone size, and D and trimming were worked out from the DNA. Of approximately 210,000 clones listed, roughly nine tenths were seen once; the top ten hold 0.75% to 0.9%. The source is a woman aged 70 to 79 with acute or convalescent COVID-19. The J gene is TRBJ1-3, the V gene TRBV6-1; D is undetermined. Sequenced input: peripheral blood. As DNA, the CDR3 is TGTGCCAGCAGTGACCGTAGCTCTGGAAACACCATATATTTT. This translates into CASSDRSSGNTIYF.